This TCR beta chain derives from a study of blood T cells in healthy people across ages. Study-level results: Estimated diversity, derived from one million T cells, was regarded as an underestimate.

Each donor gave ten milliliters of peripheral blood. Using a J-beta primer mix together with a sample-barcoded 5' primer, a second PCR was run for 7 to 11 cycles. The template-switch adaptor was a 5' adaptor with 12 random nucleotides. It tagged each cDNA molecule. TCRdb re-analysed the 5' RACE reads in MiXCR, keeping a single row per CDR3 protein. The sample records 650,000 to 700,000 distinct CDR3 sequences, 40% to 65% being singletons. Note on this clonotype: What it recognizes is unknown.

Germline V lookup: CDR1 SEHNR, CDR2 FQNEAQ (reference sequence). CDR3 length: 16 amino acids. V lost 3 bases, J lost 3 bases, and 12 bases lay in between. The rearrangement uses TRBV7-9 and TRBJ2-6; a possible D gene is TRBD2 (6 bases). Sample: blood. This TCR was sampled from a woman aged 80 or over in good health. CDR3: CASSFWRGFGANVLTF. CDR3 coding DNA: TGTGCCAGCAGCTTTTGGAGGGGTTTTGGGGCCAACGTCCTGACTTTC.